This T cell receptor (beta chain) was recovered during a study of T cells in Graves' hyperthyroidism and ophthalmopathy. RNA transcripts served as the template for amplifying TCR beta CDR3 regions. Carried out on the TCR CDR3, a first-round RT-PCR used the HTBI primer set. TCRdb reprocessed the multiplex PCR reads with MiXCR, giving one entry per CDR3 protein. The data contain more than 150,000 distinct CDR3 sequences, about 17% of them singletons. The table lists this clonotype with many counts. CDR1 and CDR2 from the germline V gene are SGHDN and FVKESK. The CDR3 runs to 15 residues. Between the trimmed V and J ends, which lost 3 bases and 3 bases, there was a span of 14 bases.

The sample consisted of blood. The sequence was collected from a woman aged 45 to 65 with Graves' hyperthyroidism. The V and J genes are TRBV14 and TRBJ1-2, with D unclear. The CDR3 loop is CASSQGRPTYYGYTF. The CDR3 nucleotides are TGTGCCAGCAGCCAGGGCAGGCCGACTTACTATGGCTACACCTTC.